These T cell receptor beta chains were read from a single sample in a study of ipilimumab plus nivolumab after autologous stem cell transplantation. The table came from immunoSEQ multiplex PCR; TCRdb's copy has only in-frame clones and leaves some out. Of about 22,000 clones listed, around 80% are singletons. Sequenced here: PBMCs, sampled in a trial of ipilimumab plus nivolumab as post-transplant consolidation. The receptors were sampled from a male donor with diffuse large B-cell lymphoma. CDR3s leave out the opening cysteine and the closing phenylalanine or tryptophan. Fields, in order: CDR3 length, V gene, D gene, J gene, clone size, CDR3 protein. The D gene is left open where the match is weak. Rows may omit the clone size; those that give it use once, few, many or a size class.

>12|TRBV18|.|TRBJ1-1|.
ASSPHDGDTEAF
>15|TRBV30|.|TRBJ2-4|.
AWSVRGPGAAKNIQY
>13|TRBV7-7|TRBD2|TRBJ2-3|.
ASSPTSGVPDTQY
>13|TRBV7-2|.|TRBJ2-7|.
ASSPGRGETYEQY
>14|TRBV6-5|.|TRBJ2-5|medium-sized
ASSYSTGTRQETQY
>13|TRBV28|TRBD2|TRBJ2-1|.
ASSGGAVAYNEQF
>11|TRBV9|.|TRBJ1-5|few
ASSVNWNQPQH
>13|TRBV2|TRBD2|TRBJ2-1|.
ASTGRGGQYNEQF
>10|TRBV7-3|.|TRBJ2-7|.
ASSHRTTEQY
>12|TRBV7-2|.|TRBJ1-2|.
ASSSYGLGSGYT
>16|TRBV18|TRBD1|TRBJ1-1|once
ASSPRERQGGRDTEAF
>13|TRBV28|TRBD2|TRBJ2-7|.
ASSRRGVGSYEQY
>11|TRBV28|.|TRBJ1-2|.
ASSYQTNYGYT
>14|TRBV18|TRBD1|TRBJ2-7|.
ASSPLFPGQGHEQY
>14|TRBV28|TRBD1|TRBJ2-3|.
ASSSPRDRGSDTQY
>15|TRBV5-8|.|TRBJ2-5|.
ASSLVSLVFTEETQY
>12|TRBV2|TRBD1|TRBJ1-2|.
ASRMGDRAYGYT
>11|TRBV27|.|TRBJ1-5|few
ASSSYAGGEGI
>15|TRBV9|TRBD1|TRBJ2-2|once
ASSVASGGGYTGELF
>11|TRBV9|.|TRBJ1-1|.
ASSPSMRAGAF
>18|TRBV19|.|TRBJ1-5|.
ASSRGAGAPDFYSNQPQH
>12|TRBV4-2|TRBD1|TRBJ1-5|.
ASSPPGQGTPQH
>12|TRBV18|.|TRBJ1-2|.
ASSLLKTNYGYT
>11|TRBV9|.|TRBJ1-2|few
ASSVGGPGGYT
>12|TRBV27|.|TRBJ1-5|medium-sized
ASSPQESNQPQH
>11|TRBV9|.|TRBJ2-7|.
ASSSGRGYEQY
>10|TRBV7-9|.|TRBJ1-5|.
ASSFKGQPQH
>13|TRBV18|TRBD1|TRBJ1-4|.
ASSPGQGTNEKLF
>12|TRBV18|.|TRBJ2-6|.
ASSESSGANVLT
>10|TRBV7-3|.|TRBJ2-3|few
ASSSTADTQY
>14|TRBV18|TRBD1|TRBJ2-7|.
ASSPPGGQGAYEQY
>9|TRBV29-1|.|TRBJ1-1|.
SVVGNTEAF
>12|TRBV30|.|TRBJ2-5|.
AWSLDGIQETQY
>15|TRBV18|.|TRBJ1-3|few
ASSQTRTVGSGNTIY
>12|TRBV9|TRBD2|TRBJ2-7|.
ASSTGTSGNEQY
>13|TRBV4-1|.|TRBJ1-4|.
ASSQSGVSNEKLF
>14|TRBV7-8|.|TRBJ1-2|once
ASSSPGEEPLYGYT
>13|TRBV5-1|.|TRBJ1-1|.
ASSIQGGFDTEAF
>13|TRBV5-6|.|TRBJ1-4|few
ASSLRTATNEKLF
>16|TRBV5-1|TRBD1|TRBJ2-6|.
ASSLQAGTGAGANVLT
>12|TRBV5-1|.|TRBJ2-7|.
ASSLEPMIYEQY
>13|TRBV15|TRBD1|TRBJ1-5|.
ATSRGTGSGQPQH
>11|TRBV21-1|.|TRBJ2-7|.
ASSTGGTYEQY
>11|TRBV2|TRBD1|TRBJ2-7|.
ASTGTASYEQY
>14|TRBV7-9|TRBD1|TRBJ2-3|.
ASSSARGPRTDTQY
>14|TRBV27|TRBD1|TRBJ1-2|.
ASSSTRQGGNYGYT
>13|TRBV28|.|TRBJ2-1|.
ASGSEGGLNNEQF
>12|TRBV18|.|TRBJ1-2|.
ASSPPGDSYGYT
>12|TRBV19|.|TRBJ1-1|.
ASTVRPAGTEAF
>11|TRBV29-1|TRBD1|TRBJ2-3|once
SVEQGAGDTQY
>16|TRBV19|TRBD2|TRBJ2-1|.
ASTASISGGSSYNEQF
>15|TRBV30|TRBD1|TRBJ1-1|.
AWSVLRTGMKDTEAF
>12|TRBV5-1|.|TRBJ2-7|.
ASSLLGNGYEQY
>13|TRBV5-1|TRBD1|TRBJ2-7|.
ASILLRGLQSEQY
>10|TRBV9|.|TRBJ1-1|.
ASSRRGTEAF
>10|TRBV6-4|.|TRBJ2-5|.
ASSVGGETQY
>13|TRBV28|TRBD1|TRBJ1-5|.
ASRPDREGNQPQH
>10|TRBV28|.|TRBJ2-2|.
ASISNTGELF
>11|TRBV25-1|.|TRBJ2-2|.
ASSEYGTGELF
>13|TRBV7-2|TRBD2|TRBJ2-1|once
ASSPLAGSYNEQF